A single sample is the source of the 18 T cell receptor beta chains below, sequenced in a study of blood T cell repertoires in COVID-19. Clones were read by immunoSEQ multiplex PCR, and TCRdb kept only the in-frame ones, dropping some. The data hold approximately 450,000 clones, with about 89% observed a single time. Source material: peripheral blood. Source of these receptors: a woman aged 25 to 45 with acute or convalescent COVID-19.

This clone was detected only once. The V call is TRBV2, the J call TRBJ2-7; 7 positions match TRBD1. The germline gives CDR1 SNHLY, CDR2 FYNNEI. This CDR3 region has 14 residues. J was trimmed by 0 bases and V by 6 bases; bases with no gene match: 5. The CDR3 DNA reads TGTGCCAGCAGACGACAGGGAAGCTCCTACGAGCAGTACTTC. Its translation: CASRRQGSSYEQYF.

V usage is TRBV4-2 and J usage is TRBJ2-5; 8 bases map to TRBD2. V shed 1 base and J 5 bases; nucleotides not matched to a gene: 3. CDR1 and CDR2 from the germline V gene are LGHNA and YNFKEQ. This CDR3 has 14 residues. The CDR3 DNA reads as TGTGCCAGCAGCCAAGCCCGACTAGCGGAGACCCAGTACTTC. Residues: CASSQARLAETQYF.

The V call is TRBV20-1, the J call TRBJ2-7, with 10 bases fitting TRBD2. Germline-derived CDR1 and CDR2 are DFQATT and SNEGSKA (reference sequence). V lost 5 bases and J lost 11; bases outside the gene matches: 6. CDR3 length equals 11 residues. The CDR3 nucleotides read TGCAGTGCTCCTGCAGGACTAGCGGAGTACTTC. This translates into CSAPAGLAEYF.

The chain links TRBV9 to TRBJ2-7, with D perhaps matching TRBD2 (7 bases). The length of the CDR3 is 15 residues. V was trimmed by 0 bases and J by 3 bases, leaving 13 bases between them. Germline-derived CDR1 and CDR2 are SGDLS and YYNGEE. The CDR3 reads CASSVGGGANYEQYF. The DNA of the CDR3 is TGTGCCAGCAGCGTAGGAGGGGGGGCGAACTACGAGCAGTACTTC.

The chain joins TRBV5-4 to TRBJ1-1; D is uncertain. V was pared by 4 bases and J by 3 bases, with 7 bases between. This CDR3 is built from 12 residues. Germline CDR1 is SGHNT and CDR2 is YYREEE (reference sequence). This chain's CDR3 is CASSNSDTEAFF. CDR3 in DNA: TGTGCCAGCAGCAACTCGGACACTGAAGCTTTCTTT. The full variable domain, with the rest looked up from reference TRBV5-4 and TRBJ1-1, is ETGVTQSPTHLIKTRGQQVTLRCSSQSGHNTVSWYQQALGQGPQFIFQYYREEENGRGNFPPRFSGLQFPNYSSELNVNALELDDSALYLCASSNSDTEAFFGQGTRLTVV.

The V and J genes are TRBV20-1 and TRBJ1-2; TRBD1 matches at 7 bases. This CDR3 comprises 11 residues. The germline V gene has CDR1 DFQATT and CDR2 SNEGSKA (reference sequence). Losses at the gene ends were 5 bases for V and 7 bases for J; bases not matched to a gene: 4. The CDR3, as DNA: TGCAGTGCTTTTAGACAGGGTGGCTACACCTTC. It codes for CSAFRQGGYTF.

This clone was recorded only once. CDR3 coding DNA: TGTGCCAGCAGTGAAGCGCAGTTCAGGGGGAGGAGTAATGAAAAACTGTTTTTT. It specifies CASSEAQFRGRSNEKLFF. This chain joins TRBV6-1 and TRBJ1-4; 7 nucleotides agree with TRBD1. The CDR3 is 18 residues long. Germline CDR1 MNHNS, CDR2 SASEGT. V was clipped by 0 bases and J by 4 bases; unmatched bases: 11.

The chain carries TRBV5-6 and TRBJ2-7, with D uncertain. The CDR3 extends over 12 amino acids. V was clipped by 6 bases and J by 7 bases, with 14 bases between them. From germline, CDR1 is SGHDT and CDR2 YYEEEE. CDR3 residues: CASTGSAYEQYF. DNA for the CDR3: TGTGCCAGCACCGGGTCGGCGTATGAGCAGTACTTC.

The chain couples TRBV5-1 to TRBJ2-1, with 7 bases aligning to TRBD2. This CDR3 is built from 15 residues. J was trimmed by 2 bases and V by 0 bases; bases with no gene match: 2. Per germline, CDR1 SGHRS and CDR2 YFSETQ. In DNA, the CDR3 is TGCGCCAGCAGCTTGGCGGCGGGGGCCTACAATGAGCAGTTCTTC. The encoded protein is CASSLAAGAYNEQFF.

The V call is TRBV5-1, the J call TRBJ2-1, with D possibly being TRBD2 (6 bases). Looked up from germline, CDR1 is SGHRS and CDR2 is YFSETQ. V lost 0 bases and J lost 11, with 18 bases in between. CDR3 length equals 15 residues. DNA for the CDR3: TGCGCCAGCAGCTTGGCCGAAGGGAGGTTAGCTAAGCAGTTCTTC. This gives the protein CASSLAEGRLAKQFF.

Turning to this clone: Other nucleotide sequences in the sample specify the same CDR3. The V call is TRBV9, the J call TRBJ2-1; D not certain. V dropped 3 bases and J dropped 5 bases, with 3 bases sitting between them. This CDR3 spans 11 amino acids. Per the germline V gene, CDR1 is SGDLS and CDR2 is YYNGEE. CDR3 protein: CASSADNEQFF. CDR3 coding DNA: TGTGCCAGCAGCGCTGACAATGAGCAGTTCTTC.

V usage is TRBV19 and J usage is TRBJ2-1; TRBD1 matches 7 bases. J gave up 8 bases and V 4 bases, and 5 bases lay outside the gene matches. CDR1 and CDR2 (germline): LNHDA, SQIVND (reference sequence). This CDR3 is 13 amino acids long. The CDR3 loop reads CASSKTGSDEQFF. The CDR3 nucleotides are TGTGCCAGTAGTAAGACAGGGAGCGATGAGCAGTTCTTC.

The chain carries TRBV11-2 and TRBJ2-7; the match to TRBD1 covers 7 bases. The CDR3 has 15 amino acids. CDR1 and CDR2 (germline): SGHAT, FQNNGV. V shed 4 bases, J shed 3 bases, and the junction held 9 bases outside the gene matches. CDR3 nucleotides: TGTGCCAGCAGCTCCCCCCGACAGGGCTACTACGAGCAGTACTTC. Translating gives CASSSPRQGYYEQYF.

CDR3 DNA: TGTGCCACACAGGGGTACCTAAATCAGCCCCAGCATTTT. Its translation is CATQGYLNQPQHF. The J gene is TRBJ1-5, the V gene TRBV2, with 7 bases that match TRBD1. The germline CDR1 and CDR2 sequences are SNHLY and FYNNEI. The V and J ends lost 10 bases and 4 bases, in that order; junction bases with no gene match: 7. The CDR3 length is 13 residues. Full variable domain (rest looked up from reference TRBV2 and TRBJ1-5): EPEVTQTPSHQVTQMGQEVILRCVPISNHLYFYWYRQILGQKVEFLVSFYNNEISEKSEIFDDQFSVERPDGSNFTLKIRSTKLEDSAMYFCATQGYLNQPQHFGDGTRLSIL.

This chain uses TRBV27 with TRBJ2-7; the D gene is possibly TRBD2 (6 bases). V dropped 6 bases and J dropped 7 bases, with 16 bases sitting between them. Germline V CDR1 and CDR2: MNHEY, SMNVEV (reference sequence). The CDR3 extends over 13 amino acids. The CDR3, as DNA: TGTGCCAGCAGCCCGGACTACCCGAGGGAGCAGTACTTC. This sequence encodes CASSPDYPREQYF.

CDR3 nucleotide sequence: TGTGCCTGGAGAGGGCGGGGGGAAGGAGGGGAGTATCGGTACAATGAGCAGTTCTTC. Translating it yields CAWRGRGEGGEYRYNEQFF. The gene calls are TRBV30 and TRBJ2-1; 8 bases map to TRBD2. The CDR3 consists of 19 residues. The germline V gene has CDR1 GTSNPN and CDR2 SVGIG (reference sequence). Trimming took 3 bases from V and 4 from J; bases not matched to a gene: 20.

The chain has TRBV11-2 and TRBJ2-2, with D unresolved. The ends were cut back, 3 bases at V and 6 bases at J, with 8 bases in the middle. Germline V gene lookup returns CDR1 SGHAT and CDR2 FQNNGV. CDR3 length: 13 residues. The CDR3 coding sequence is TGTGCCAGCAGCTTGGCTCATGCCGGGGAGCTGTTTTTT. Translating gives CASSLAHAGELFF.

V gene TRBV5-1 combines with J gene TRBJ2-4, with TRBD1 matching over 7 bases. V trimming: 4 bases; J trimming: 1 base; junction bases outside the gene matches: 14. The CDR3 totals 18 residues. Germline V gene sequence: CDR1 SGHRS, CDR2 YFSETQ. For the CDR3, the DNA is TGCGCCAGCAGCGAACAGGGGCTGGTATCGAATGCCAAAAACATTCAGTACTTC. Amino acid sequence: CASSEQGLVSNAKNIQYF.